This TCR beta chain emerged from a study of OX40 agonist ivuxolimab in advanced cancers. Notes on the study in general: Expanded peripheral T-cell antigen specificity went undetermined. CD8+ T cells (on average) carried more expanded clones than CD4+ T cells. Nonresponders included some who also had low normalized T-cell clonal expansion.

A word on this clone: The antigen remains unidentified.

Libraries were prepared by immunoSEQ multiplex PCR; TCRdb keeps only in-frame clonotypes and omits some of them. The sample shows approximately 40,000 clones, 88% of them seen only once. The CDR3 covers 12 residues. V was clipped by 7 bases and J by 7 bases, with 12 bases between them. Germline CDR1 SGHDT, CDR2 YYEEEE. The sequence came from an adult with an advanced solid tumor such as melanoma, head and neck, liver or kidney cancer. This material consisted of CD4+ or CD8+ T cells sorted from blood, taken in a trial of the OX40 agonist ivuxolimab. This chain connects TRBV5-6 to TRBJ2-1, with D perhaps matching TRBD1 or TRBD2 (6 bases each). The DNA of the CDR3 is TGTGCCAGCGGACAGCGGGTAAATGAGCAGTTCTTC. It specifies CASGQRVNEQFF. The full variable domain, with the rest looked up from reference TRBV5-6 and TRBJ2-1, is DAGVTQSPTHLIKTRGQQVTLRCSPKSGHDTVSWYQQALGQGPQFIFQYYEEEERQRGNFPDRFSGHQFPNYSSELNVNALLLGDSALYLCASGQRVNEQFFGPGTRLTVL.